This T cell receptor beta chain is from a study of OX40 agonist ivuxolimab in advanced cancers. Regarding the study in general: The costimulatory receptor OX40 (CD134) was targeted by ivuxolimab, a fully human IgG2 agonistic monoclonal antibody. Prior anti-PD-1, anti-PD-L1 or anti-CTLA-4 therapy was permitted, and 35% to 40% of dose-escalation patients had received checkpoint inhibitors. The purpose of peripheral TCRbeta sequencing was to test whether ivuxolimab changed TCR sequence diversity and led to clonal T-cell expansion. A male proportion of around 80% and a mean age of approximately 62 years, ranging from 23 to 79, were recorded for the dose-escalation cohort. Three dose-escalation patients achieved partial responses, one with hepatocellular carcinoma and two with cutaneous melanoma. Intravenous ivuxolimab was administered to patients every 2 weeks at six dose levels: 0.01, 0.1, 0.3, 1.5, 3 and 10 mg/kg. The paper describes the monotherapy dose-escalation part (N ≈ 51 patients) of the phase I trial of ivuxolimab. Among the roughly 50 dose-escalation patients, around 19 had hepatocellular carcinoma, about 15 melanoma, 9 renal cell carcinoma and 9 head and neck cancer.

The trial excluded patients who had a history of autoimmune disease or who were on systemic immunosuppression. Peripheral blood for TCR sequencing was collected from all dose cohorts at baseline, on cycle 4 day 1, and on cycle 7 day 1. Samples came from an open-label, multicenter, first-in-human phase I dose-escalation trial of ivuxolimab. Adults with locally advanced or metastatic melanoma, renal cell carcinoma, hepatocellular carcinoma or head and neck squamous cell carcinoma were enrolled in the trial. Before TCR sequencing, CD4+ and CD8+ T cells were separately sorted from peripheral blood. The investigation overall reported the following: Partial responders in the 0.1-3.0 mg/kg groups had among the lowest normalized peripheral clonal expansion, especially among CD8+ T cells. Antigen specificity was not determined for the clonally expanded peripheral T cells. After ivuxolimab, CD8+ T cells had more expanded clones than CD4+ T cells on average. Low levels of normalized T-cell clonal expansion were also seen in some patients who did not respond. At doses from 0.1 to 3.0 mg/kg, clonal expansion was seen in both CD4+ and CD8+ blood T cells between baseline and week 6.

Genomic DNA was extracted from sorted cells for sequencing of the TCRbeta CDR3 region. The immunoSEQ Assay was used for sequencing of TCRbeta CDR3 regions. The table comes from immuneACCESS by way of TCRdb, which keeps in-frame sequences with V and J called. Part of the clones is missing from these tables; in studies checked, under half for an unresolved V gene and the rest for unknown reasons. The sample data list tens of thousands of clones, and about 83% of these were observed just once. Of the sample, more than 20% falls within the top ten clones. Turning to this clone: Its antigen is unknown. Base qualities are not at hand, and no much larger clone is one base apart.

The junction shows trimming of 6 bases on V and 8 bases on J, and the gene matches do not reach 1 base of it. The CDR3 numbers 11 residues from cysteine through phenylalanine. Just the 33-base CDR3 DNA is kept, in frame starting at base 1. CDR1 and CDR2 were assigned from the germline V gene (reference sequence) as MNHNY and SVGAGI. The material was CD4+ or CD8+ T cells sorted from blood, obtained in a trial of the OX40 agonist ivuxolimab. The receptor was isolated from an adult with an advanced solid tumor such as melanoma, head and neck, liver or kidney cancer. The chain is assembled from TRBV6-6 and TRBJ2-1, and 7 junction bases match TRBD1. DNA sequence: TGTGCCAGCAGCCAGGGGGATGAGCAGTTCTTC. Translated, it reads CASSQGDEQFF.